A selection of T cell receptor beta chains follows, all from one sample in a study of a mutant IDH1 vaccine in newly diagnosed glioma. Produced via immunoSEQ multiplex PCR; TCRdb's table is partial and in-frame only. Among roughly 51,000 clones listed, 75% to 90% were seen once. Source: PBMCs, taken from a glioma patient treated with radiotherapy, temozolomide or both. The receptors stem from a man in his forties with glioma. CDR3s include the opening cysteine and the closing phenylalanine or tryptophan. A D gene is named only where the DNA matches it firmly. The size of a clone is reported for some rows only, either as once, few or many, or as a class for expanded clones.

DNA: TGTGCCATCAGGAGCAGCTCTGGGGCCAACGTCCTGACTTTC; CDR3: CAIRSSSGANVLTF; V: TRBV10-3; J: TRBJ2-6; D: NA; size: few
DNA: TGTGCCAGCAGCCCCACCGCAACTAATGAAAAACTGTTTTTT; CDR3: CASSPTATNEKLFF; V: TRBV6-5; J: TRBJ1-4; D: NA; size: NA
DNA: TGTGCCAGCACCCTGGACAGGGGGCAGACAACGAACACCGGGGAGCTGTTTTTT; CDR3: CASTLDRGQTTNTGELFF; V: TRBV7-9; J: TRBJ2-2; D: TRBD1; size: NA
DNA: TGTGCCAGCAGTGAACCCAGCGGGAACTCCTACGAGCAGTACTTC; CDR3: CASSEPSGNSYEQYF; V: TRBV6-1; J: TRBJ2-7; D: TRBD2; size: NA
DNA: TGTGCCAGTAGCCTTAGCGCAGGGGTAGTACGTGGAGAAAAACTGTTTTTT; CDR3: CASSLSAGVVRGEKLFF; V: TRBV19; J: TRBJ1-4; D: NA; size: NA
DNA: TGTGCCAGCAGCGAAGGACAGGGGAATAATGAAAAACTGTTTTTT; CDR3: CASSEGQGNNEKLFF; V: TRBV7-9; J: TRBJ1-4; D: TRBD1; size: once
DNA: TGTGCCAGCAGCTGGACTAGCGGGGACCCTGGGGAGCTGTTTTTT; CDR3: CASSWTSGDPGELFF; V: TRBV7-2; J: TRBJ2-2; D: TRBD2; size: NA
DNA: TGTGCCAGCTCCTCCGGGGTCCAGGGGGCGCACCAAGAGACCCAGTACTTC; CDR3: CASSSGVQGAHQETQYF; V: TRBV18; J: TRBJ2-5; D: TRBD1; size: NA
DNA: TGTGCCAGCAGCTTAGGTCGGGCCAGCTCCTACGAGCAGTACTTC; CDR3: CASSLGRASSYEQYF; V: TRBV9; J: TRBJ2-7; D: NA; size: NA
DNA: TGTGCCAGCAGCGTGGGACAGGGCTGGCCGGAGACCCAGTACTTC; CDR3: CASSVGQGWPETQYF; V: TRBV7-2; J: TRBJ2-5; D: TRBD1; size: once
DNA: TGCAGCGTCGGACAGGGGGTGGACACTGAAGCTTTCTTT; CDR3: CSVGQGVDTEAFF; V: TRBV29-1; J: TRBJ1-1; D: TRBD1; size: few
DNA: TGTGCCAGCAGCCACAGCGGGGGACCCTACAATGAGCAGTTCTTC; CDR3: CASSHSGGPYNEQFF; V: TRBV13; J: TRBJ2-1; D: TRBD2; size: NA
DNA: TGTGCCAGCAGTCCGACACGGAATGAGCAGTTCTTC; CDR3: CASSPTRNEQFF; V: TRBV7-9; J: TRBJ2-1; D: NA; size: NA